A single sample is the source of the 25 T cell receptor beta chains below, sequenced in a study of T cells after yellow fever vaccination. TCRdb re-called the 5' RACE reads through MiXCR, storing one row per CDR3 protein. The sample has under 550,000 distinct CDR3 sequences; less than 25% are singletons. Material: PBMCs, obtained more than 20 days after the first yellow fever vaccination. These receptors originate from a young man who received the YFV17D yellow fever vaccine.

In its sample, this clonotype was seen a few times. The chain couples TRBV6-5 to TRBJ2-1, with a tentative D call TRBD1 (6 bases). V was shortened by 8 bases and J by 10 bases, with 12 bases between the two germline ends. CDR1 and CDR2 from the germline V gene are MNHEY and SVGAGI. This CDR3 is 11 amino acids long. The CDR3 here is CASRQGLEQFF. CDR3 DNA: TGTGCCAGCCGGCAGGGGCTGGAGCAGTTCTTC.

The DNA of the CDR3 is TGTGCCAGCTCACCAACGAATGCCAGAGTACAAGATACGCAGTATTTT. Its translation is CASSPTNARVQDTQYF. The chain recombines TRBV18 with TRBJ2-3; D gene unclear. Germline assignment: CDR1 KGHSH and CDR2 LQKENI. Trimming pared 2 bases from V and 5 bases from J, leaving 17 bases between. The CDR3 runs to 16 residues.

The J gene is TRBJ2-7, the V gene TRBV9, with TRBD1 matching 8 bases. J gave up 5 bases and V 4 bases, and 23 bases lay outside the gene matches. This CDR3 region has 19 residues. Germline V lookup: CDR1 SGDLS, CDR2 YYNGEE. The CDR3 region has the DNA TGTGCCAGCAGCCCAAGCGGTCGGACAGGGCTTGGGGATGGTCACGAGCAGTACTTC. Translated, it gives CASSPSGRTGLGDGHEQYF.

The chain joins TRBV5-1 to TRBJ1-1; D not certain. This CDR3 comprises 15 residues. Per the germline V gene, CDR1 is SGHRS and CDR2 is YFSETQ. V was pared by 4 bases and J by 1 base, with 14 bases between. The chain's CDR3 is CASSPGGYGNTEAFF. The DNA of the CDR3 is TGCGCCAGCAGCCCTGGAGGTTACGGGAACACTGAAGCTTTCTTT.

This chain links TRBV25-1 with TRBJ2-1; D may match TRBD1 or TRBD2 (5 bases each). Germline V gives CDR1 MGHDK, CDR2 SYGVNS. Trimming cost V 2 bases and J 7 bases, with 15 bases left between them. The CDR3 is 15 amino acids. The CDR3 DNA sequence: TGTGCCAGCAGTGAAGTGGGGGACCTCCAGAATGAGCAGTTCTTC. Translation gives CASSEVGDLQNEQFF.

J is TRBJ2-7 and V is TRBV6-5; the D gene is possibly TRBD1 (5 bases). There are 15 residues in the CDR3. Trimming shortened V by 2 bases and J by 2 bases, and 13 bases separated the two germline ends. Germline CDR1 is MNHEY and CDR2 is SVGAGI. The chain's CDR3 is CASSYGRAFTYEQYF. The CDR3 region has the DNA TGTGCCAGCAGTTACGGCAGGGCTTTCACCTACGAGCAGTACTTC.

The rearrangement links TRBV7-9 to TRBJ2-3; D remains ambiguous. The CDR3 covers 15 residues. Per germline, CDR1 SEHNR and CDR2 FQNEAQ (reference sequence). Trimming took off 1 base at V and 2 bases at J, with 10 bases between the two ends. CDR3 in amino acids: CASSLVASVTDTQYF. DNA of the CDR3: TGTGCCAGCAGCTTAGTGGCAAGCGTCACAGATACGCAGTATTTT.

This clonotype was detected many times. The V and J genes are TRBV6-2 or TRBV6-3 and TRBJ2-7; D remains unclear. With 4 bases removed from V and 1 base from J, the gap between germline ends came to 8 bases. This CDR3 is built from 13 residues. Germline V gene data show CDR1 as MNHEY and CDR2 as SVGEGT. CDR3 amino acids: CASSSPWSYEQYF. The DNA of the CDR3 is TGTGCCAGCAGTTCCCCTTGGTCCTACGAGCAGTACTTC.

The rearrangement joins TRBV12-3 or TRBV12-4 to TRBJ1-1, with D possibly TRBD1 on 5 matching bases. V was trimmed by 8 bases and J by 4 bases, leaving 17 bases between them. This CDR3 is built from 14 residues. The CDR3 here is CASGNYRSVTEAFF. The CDR3 DNA follows: TGTGCCAGCGGAAATTACAGGAGCGTCACTGAAGCTTTCTTT.

V usage is TRBV6-1 and J usage is TRBJ2-5; 13 nucleotides align to TRBD2. Germline CDR1 is MNHNS and CDR2 is SASEGT. CDR3 length: 15 residues. V gave up 6 bases and J gave up 2 bases; unmatched junction bases: 3. CDR3 loop: CASRGTSGVQETQYF. The CDR3 nucleotides are TGTGCCAGCAGGGGGACTAGCGGGGTTCAAGAGACCCAGTACTTC.

Many counts were recorded for this clonotype. The CDR3 protein is CASSQGRLRASSYNSPLHF. The CDR3 DNA sequence: TGCGCCAGCAGCCAAGGACGGTTAAGGGCAAGCTCCTATAATTCACCCCTCCACTTT. This chain joins TRBV4-1 and TRBJ1-6; D is undetermined. CDR3 length equals 19 residues. Germline lookup yields CDR1 MGHRA and CDR2 YSYEKL. V gave up 1 base and J gave up 0 bases, with 16 bases separating them.

The chain combines TRBV4-3 with TRBJ1-2; 9 nucleotides align to TRBD1. The germline CDR1 and CDR2 sequences are LGHNA and YSLEER. The CDR3 length is 14 residues. Unmatched junction bases numbered 3, after V lost 4 bases and J lost 3 bases. The CDR3 DNA sequence: TGCGCCAGCAGCCCAGGGACAGGGCACTATGGCTACACCTTC. Its translation is CASSPGTGHYGYTF.

This clonotype was seen a handful of times. The chain is built from TRBV12-3 or TRBV12-4 and TRBJ2-4, with D perhaps matching TRBD1 or TRBD2 (5 bases each). The V and J ends lost 2 bases and 7 bases respectively, with 15 bases between them. The CDR3 consists of 15 residues. The CDR3 reads CASSLWGIGENIQYF. The CDR3 DNA is TGTGCCAGCAGTTTATGGGGGATCGGGGAGAACATTCAGTACTTC.

The chain uses TRBV28 and TRBJ2-6; D unclear. The CDR3 is 16 amino acids. Per the germline V gene, CDR1 is MDHEN and CDR2 is SYDVKM. V lost 4 bases, J lost 0 bases, and 10 bases lay in between. In DNA, the CDR3 is TGTGCCAGCAGTTCCCCTCCCGCCTCTGGGGCCAACGTCCTGACTTTC. It is translated as CASSSPPASGANVLTF.

The chain couples TRBV6-2 or TRBV6-3 to TRBJ2-7; D possibly corresponds to TRBD1 (6 bases). Looked up from germline, CDR1 is MNHEY and CDR2 is SVGEGT. V gave up 6 bases and J gave up 2 bases, with 14 bases separating them. The CDR3 consists of 14 residues. CDR3 amino acids: CASRPGQITYEQYF. As DNA, the CDR3 is TGTGCCAGCAGGCCCGGACAGATTACCTACGAGCAGTACTTC.

The rearrangement joins TRBV30 to TRBJ2-3, with 15 bases lining up with TRBD2. CDR1 and CDR2 (germline): GTSNPN, SVGIG (reference sequence). V trimming: 1 base; J trimming: 6 bases; junction bases outside the gene matches: 2. The length of the CDR3 is 15 residues. DNA for the CDR3: TGTGCCTGGAGTGAAGGGACTAGCGGGGGGGATACGCAGTATTTT. Its translation is CAWSEGTSGGDTQYF.

The gene calls are TRBV5-6 and TRBJ2-1, with TRBD1 matching over 8 bases. The CDR3 has 13 amino acids. V lost 6 bases and J lost 7; bases outside the gene matches: 6. In germline, CDR1 is SGHDT, CDR2 YYEEEE. CDR3 in DNA: TGTGCCAGCATCCCGGACAGGGAGAATGAGCAGTTCTTC. Protein: CASIPDRENEQFF.

This clonotype has ten or more counts. The rearrangement joins TRBV7-3 to TRBJ2-7; perhaps D is TRBD1 or TRBD2 (5 bases each). The germline CDR1 and CDR2 sequences are SGHTA and FQGTGA. V was clipped by 6 bases and J by 7 bases, with 22 bases between them. The CDR3 runs 15 residues. The CDR3: CASRESGTRGGEQYF. The CDR3, as DNA: TGTGCCAGCAGGGAGTCTGGGACGAGAGGCGGAGAGCAGTACTTC.

V is TRBV9 and J is TRBJ2-5, with D possibly matching TRBD2 (6 bases). Germline V gene data show CDR1 as SGDLS and CDR2 as YYNGEE. CDR3 size: 14 residues. Deletions cut 7 bases from V and 0 bases from J, with 13 bases between. The CDR3 loop reads CASSGGMYQETQYF. The CDR3 coding sequence is TGTGCCAGCTCTGGCGGGATGTACCAAGAGACCCAGTACTTC.

The gene calls are TRBV28 and TRBJ2-5; D may be TRBD1 or TRBD2 (5 bases each). Germline V CDR1 and CDR2: MDHEN, SYDVKM. CDR3 size: 15 residues. V was clipped by 6 bases and J by 7 bases, with 21 bases between them. CDR3 DNA sequence: TGTGCCAGCAGATCCCGGGACCCCACCTGGGGGACCCAGTACTTC. This sequence encodes CASRSRDPTWGTQYF.

V usage is TRBV5-1 and J usage is TRBJ2-5, with unresolved D. V was pared by 0 bases and J by 5 bases, with 17 bases between. This CDR3 comprises 16 residues. CDR1 SGHRS and CDR2 YFSETQ come from the germline V gene. CDR3 amino acids: CASSLEGSLVEETQYF. In nucleotides, the CDR3 is TGCGCCAGCAGCTTGGAGGGAAGCTTGGTGGAGGAGACCCAGTACTTC.

This clonotype has a handful of counts. This chain connects TRBV13 to TRBJ2-3, with a possible D match to TRBD1 (5 bases). Germline CDR1 is PRHDT and CDR2 is FYEKMQ (reference sequence). V gave up 0 bases and J gave up 2 bases, with 9 bases separating them. The CDR3 loop spans 15 amino acids. CDR3 DNA: TGTGCCAGCAGCTTAGGGGGGCCTCTCACAGATACGCAGTATTTT. Encoded protein: CASSLGGPLTDTQYF.

This clonotype was recorded a few times. This chain links TRBV4-2 with TRBJ2-5, with D unclear. V lost 1 base to trimming and J lost 2 bases, with 8 bases between them. The CDR3 has 14 amino acids. CDR1 and CDR2 (germline): LGHNA, YNFKEQ. CDR3 sequence (DNA): TGTGCCAGCAGCCAAGGCGGTTATCAAGAGACCCAGTACTTC. Protein product: CASSQGGYQETQYF.

This clonotype was detected a few times. J is TRBJ2-6 and V is TRBV5-5; D not resolved. The germline CDR1 and CDR2 sequences are SGHKS and YYEKEE (reference sequence). The V gene lost 4 bases and the J gene lost 0 bases, with 8 bases spanning the gap. CDR3 length: 15 amino acids. The CDR3 sequence: CASSGRSSGANVLTF. The CDR3 region has the DNA TGTGCCAGCAGCGGCAGGAGCTCTGGGGCCAACGTCCTGACTTTC.

The genes are TRBV7-2 and TRBJ2-7; 9 nucleotides agree with TRBD1. The CDR3 consists of 13 residues. In germline, CDR1 is SGHTA, CDR2 FQGNSA. The J segment lost 7 bases and the V segment lost 0 bases, leaving 1 base of the junction unmatched. The CDR3 spells CASSLAGTGEQYV. CDR3 bases: TGTGCCAGCAGCTTAGCAGGGACAGGGGAGCAGTACGTC.